This T cell receptor beta chain derives from a study of neoadjuvant anti-PD-1 for oral cavity cancer. Study-wide background: Patients mostly received three to four biweekly nivolumab doses at 3 mg/kg before surgery. Around day 43, patients without progression received a fourth nivolumab dose before surgery.

Study results and caveats: Each response group had just a few patients in TCR analyses.

Generated by immunoSEQ multiplex PCR, the TCRdb table keeps only in-frame clones and is missing some. This table holds roughly 13,000 clones, around 70% found once. Time point denoted: after neoadjuvant nivolumab, at surgical resection. PBMCs were not maintained or expanded in culture before analysis. This clone was detected only once. Its antigen remains unknown. CDR3 length: 14 amino acids. Per germline, CDR1 SGHTA and CDR2 FQGTGA. The V and J ends lost 5 bases and 7 bases respectively, with 16 bases between them. This rearrangement joins TRBV7-3 to TRBJ2-3; D unclear. The receptor was isolated from a person between 40 and 80 years old with oral cavity squamous cell carcinoma. Specimen: PBMCs, collected after nivolumab (anti-PD-1) treatment. CDR3 sequence (DNA): TGTGCCAGCAGCCCCGATCCGACGGCAAATACGCAGTATTTT. Translation: CASSPDPTANTQYF.